This passage covers 28 T cell receptor beta chains from one sample sequenced in a study of memory CD4+ T cells and cytomegalovirus serostatus. The sort gate was single viable CD3+CD4+CD8-CD45RO+ cells for memory CD4+ T cells. This table comes from immunoSEQ multiplex PCR, and its TCRdb copy is limited to in-frame clones, with some not included. The sample contains tens of thousands of clones, 70% to 80% of which appear only once. Sequencing was carried out using memory CD4+ T cells from blood. The receptors stem from an adult in good health and CMV-seronegative.

CDR3 coding DNA: TGTGCCAGCAGCTTAGATCAAAATCGGGGCGAGCAGTACTTC. Amino acids: CASSLDQNRGEQYF. The genes are TRBV11-2 and TRBJ2-7; possible D gene TRBD2, 5 bases. The CDR3 sequence is 14 residues long. The V end was cut by 0 bases, the J end by 6 bases, with 12 bases between. Germline V lookup: CDR1 SGHAT, CDR2 FQNNGV.

This chain uses TRBV5-4 with TRBJ2-1; D may correspond to TRBD1 or TRBD2 (5 bases each). This CDR3 contains 15 residues. V was shortened by 1 base and J by 9 bases, with 17 bases between the two germline ends. Germline assignment: CDR1 SGHNT and CDR2 YYREEE (reference sequence). As DNA, the CDR3 is TGTGCCAGCAGCTTGCTGCAGGGAGTAGGTAGTGAGCAGTTCTTC. It codes for CASSLLQGVGSEQFF.

The chain has TRBV19 and TRBJ2-7; 11 positions match TRBD1. Trimming cost V 3 bases and J 11 bases; bases outside gene matches: 12. The germline gives CDR1 LNHDA, CDR2 SQIVND (reference sequence). This CDR3 region has 15 residues. The CDR3 here is CASSIYPGQGVAKYF. The CDR3, as DNA: TGTGCCAGTAGTATCTATCCGGGACAGGGGGTCGCGAAGTACTTC. The whole variable domain, remainder taken from reference TRBV19 and TRBJ2-7, is DGGITQSPKYLFRKEGQNVTLSCEQNLNHDAMYWYRQDPGQGLRLIYYSQIVNDFQKGDIAEGYSVSREKKESFPLTVTSAQKNPTAFYLCASSIYPGQGVAKYFGPGTRLTVT.

The rearrangement joins TRBV4-3 to TRBJ1-3; D remains unclear. Germline V CDR1 and CDR2: LGHNA, YSLEER. This CDR3 spans 18 amino acids. V gave up 4 bases and J gave up 2 bases, with 21 bases separating them. The CDR3 region has the DNA TGCGCCAGCAGCCGAGGTCCGGCCGGGTCCGGCGCTGGAAACACCATATATTTT. Its protein is CASSRGPAGSGAGNTIYF.

The chain couples TRBV6-5 to TRBJ2-7; D is undetermined. Looked up from germline, CDR1 is MNHEY and CDR2 is SVGAGI. The CDR3 totals 13 residues. Trimming stripped 2 bases from V and 6 bases from J, with 11 bases between. This chain's CDR3 is CASSYLGPGEQYF. In nucleotides, the CDR3 is TGTGCCAGCAGTTACCTCGGACCTGGCGAGCAGTACTTC.

The V call is TRBV6-6, the J call TRBJ1-2; D unclear. Germline V CDR1 and CDR2: MNHNY, SVGAGI (reference sequence). This CDR3 comprises 16 residues. V lost 2 bases, J lost 2 bases, and 15 bases lay in between. The CDR3 DNA is TGTGCCAGCAGTTACCCAAGCGGTCAACTAAACTATGGCTACACCTTC. Its translation: CASSYPSGQLNYGYTF.

The rearrangement uses TRBV25-1 and TRBJ1-4; 7 bases fit TRBD1. This CDR3 has 14 amino acids. J was trimmed by 2 bases and V by 8 bases; bases with no gene match: 5. Germline lookup yields CDR1 MGHDK and CDR2 SYGVNS. CDR3 amino acids: CASGDRDTNEKLFF. The CDR3 DNA reads as TGTGCCAGCGGAGACAGGGACACTAATGAAAAACTGTTTTTT.

The chain employs TRBV2 and TRBJ2-5; D unresolved. V was cut by 6 bases and J by 1 base, with 9 bases left in between. This CDR3 has 13 amino acids. Germline lookup yields CDR1 SNHLY and CDR2 FYNNEI. The CDR3 is CASSDPRQETQYF. The CDR3 coding sequence is TGTGCCAGCAGCGATCCCCGCCAAGAGACCCAGTACTTC.

The chain has TRBV18 and TRBJ2-5; D is uncertain. The CDR3 covers 13 residues. Trimming cost V 2 bases and J 5 bases, with 9 bases left between them. Germline V gene data show CDR1 as KGHSH and CDR2 as LQKENI. The chain's CDR3 is CASSPTVFETQYF. In DNA form, the CDR3 reads TGTGCCAGCTCACCAACGGTATTTGAGACCCAGTACTTC. Complete variable domain (other parts from reference TRBV18 and TRBJ2-5): NAGVMQNPRHLVRRRGQEARLRCSPMKGHSHVYWYRQLPEEGLKFMVYLQKENIIDESGMPKERFSAEFPKEGPSILRIQQVVRGDSAAYFCASSPTVFETQYFGPGTRLLVL.

The count of this clone is one. The chain employs TRBV5-5 and TRBJ1-1; no clear D gene. Germline assignment: CDR1 SGHKS and CDR2 YYEKEE (reference sequence). Trimming stripped 4 bases from V and 1 base from J, with 14 bases between. The CDR3 covers 15 residues. The CDR3 here is CASSPRGLENTEAFF. Here the CDR3 DNA reads TGTGCCAGCAGCCCCCGAGGTCTGGAGAACACTGAAGCTTTCTTT.

In its sample, this clone was seen once. The rearrangement uses TRBV30 and TRBJ1-2, with 11 nucleotides matching TRBD1. The germline gives CDR1 GTSNPN, CDR2 SVGIG (reference sequence). V lost 3 bases and J lost 5; bases outside the gene matches: 14. The CDR3 has 17 amino acids. For the CDR3, the DNA is TGTGCCTGGAGGCAAAAGGACAGGGGGCCCACAGCGTATGGCTACACCTTC. Protein product: CAWRQKDRGPTAYGYTF.

The gene calls are TRBV10-1 and TRBJ2-1; no clear D gene. This CDR3 spans 14 amino acids. V shed 2 bases and J shed 4 bases, with 9 bases lying between them. Germline-derived CDR1 and CDR2 are WNHNN and SYGVQD (reference sequence). In DNA, the CDR3 is TGCGCCAGCAGTGAGAACAAATGGTACAATGAGCAGTTCTTC. Protein sequence: CASSENKWYNEQFF.

This clone occurred a few times. The V gene is TRBV6-1, the J gene TRBJ2-5; no firm D call. The CDR3 has 12 residues. The germline V gene has CDR1 MNHNS and CDR2 SASEGT. The V gene lost 6 bases and the J gene lost 5 bases, with 10 bases spanning the gap. The CDR3 region is CASRPDRETQYF. CDR3 sequence (DNA): TGTGCCAGCAGGCCCGACCGGGAGACCCAGTACTTC.

This chain connects TRBV6-5 to TRBJ2-7, with 7 nucleotides matching TRBD1. V lost 4 bases to trimming and J lost 3 bases; unmatched junction nucleotides: 3. Germline CDR1 is MNHEY and CDR2 is SVGAGI. The CDR3 extends over 13 amino acids. The CDR3 sequence: CASSSGTDYEQYF. The CDR3 nucleotides read TGTGCCAGCAGTTCCGGGACAGACTACGAGCAGTACTTC.

This chain uses TRBV6-5 with TRBJ2-3, with D possibly matching TRBD2 (6 bases). In germline, CDR1 is MNHEY, CDR2 SVGAGI. V lost 6 bases and J 1 base, leaving 11 bases between the germline ends. There are 14 residues in the CDR3. CDR3 region: CASSPGEGTDTQYF. The CDR3 nucleotides read TGTGCCAGCAGCCCGGGAGAGGGCACAGATACGCAGTATTTT.

This clone was recorded a few times. The chain couples TRBV7-2 to TRBJ2-2; D is ambiguous. CDR3 size: 12 residues. The germline CDR1 and CDR2 sequences are SGHTA and FQGNSA. V lost 0 bases to trimming and J lost 7 bases, with 3 bases between them. This CDR3 reads CASSLAVGELFF. In DNA, the CDR3 is TGTGCCAGCAGCTTAGCCGTCGGGGAGCTGTTTTTT.

This chain joins TRBV5-4 and TRBJ1-1; D remains unclear. V lost 1 base and J 1 base, leaving 8 bases between the germline ends. The CDR3 is 14 amino acids. Germline CDR1 and CDR2: SGHNT and YYREEE (reference sequence). The chain's CDR3 is CASSLSGRNTEAFF. The CDR3 nucleotides are TGTGCCAGCAGCTTGAGTGGGAGGAACACTGAAGCTTTCTTT.

This chain connects TRBV19 to TRBJ1-2; the D is unclear. Trimming took 2 bases from V and 2 from J, leaving 6 bases between them. There are 13 residues in the CDR3. Germline lookup yields CDR1 LNHDA and CDR2 SQIVND (reference sequence). The CDR3 DNA reads TGTGCCAGTAGTATACGCTGGAACTATGGCTACACCTTC. Translated, it gives CASSIRWNYGYTF.

This chain joins TRBV7-3 and TRBJ2-5; 8 positions match TRBD2. The CDR3 is 13 amino acids. The V and J ends lost 5 bases and 3 bases, in that order; junction bases with no gene match: 2. CDR1 is SGHTA, CDR2 FQGTGA, per germline. The CDR3: CASSRGGKETQYF. The CDR3 DNA follows: TGTGCCAGCAGCCGGGGGGGGAAAGAGACCCAGTACTTC.

J is TRBJ2-2 and V is TRBV5-1; maybe TRBD2 (5 bases). The CDR3 loop spans 12 amino acids. The V gene lost 4 bases and the J gene lost 6 bases, with 7 bases spanning the gap. Germline CDR1 reads SGHRS; CDR2 reads YFSETQ. CDR3: CASSLGAGELFF. The CDR3 coding sequence is TGCGCCAGCAGCCTCGGGGCCGGGGAGCTGTTTTTT.

This clone was recorded only once. The rearrangement links TRBV6-5 to TRBJ1-2; 7 bases are shared with TRBD1. With 6 bases clipped from V and 4 bases from J, the junction kept 11 bases outside the gene matches. Germline CDR1 MNHEY, CDR2 SVGAGI. CDR3 size: 15 residues. In DNA form, the CDR3 reads TGTGCCAGCAGCCTCTCGAGGACAGGCGTCTATGGCTACACCTTC. Its protein product is CASSLSRTGVYGYTF.

This clone was recorded only once. The chain has TRBV5-5 and TRBJ1-1; 9 nucleotides match TRBD1. CDR1 SGHKS and CDR2 YYEKEE come from the germline V gene (reference sequence). V shed 5 bases and J 1 base; nucleotides not matched to a gene: 6. This CDR3 has 15 residues. CDR3 nucleotide sequence: TGTGCCAGCAGACGGACAGGGGACGAGAACACTGAAGCTTTCTTT. This encodes CASRRTGDENTEAFF.

V and J are TRBV20-1 and TRBJ2-7; D uncertain. The CDR3 is made up of 11 amino acids. Trimming shortened V by 5 bases and J by 3 bases, and 8 bases separated the two germline ends. Germline CDR1 DFQATT, CDR2 SNEGSKA (reference sequence). The CDR3 region is CSAVTGYEQYF. The CDR3 nucleotides read TGCAGTGCTGTCACTGGCTACGAGCAGTACTTC.

The chain employs TRBV11-2 and TRBJ1-4; maybe TRBD1 (6 bases). The germline CDR1 and CDR2 sequences are SGHAT and FQNNGV. Trimming stripped 0 bases from V and 11 bases from J, with 10 bases between. CDR3 length equals 13 residues. CDR3 sequence reads: CASSLDAQGKLFF. CDR3 nucleotide sequence: TGTGCCAGCAGCTTAGACGCACAGGGTAAACTGTTTTTT.

This clone is medium-sized in the sample. This chain links TRBV7-8 with TRBJ1-1; no firm D call. The CDR3 runs to 13 residues. V gave up 5 bases and J gave up 5 bases, with 12 bases separating them. CDR1 and CDR2 from the germline V gene are SGHVS and FQNEAQ. This CDR3 is CASSLEAGTEAFF. CDR3 DNA: TGTGCCAGCAGCCTTGAGGCTGGGACTGAAGCTTTCTTT.

The V call is TRBV30, the J call TRBJ2-4; TRBD1 matches 10 bases. CDR1 is GTSNPN, CDR2 SVGIG, per germline (reference sequence). The CDR3 totals 13 residues. The ends lost 8 bases at V and 6 bases at J; junction bases unmatched: 7. The chain's CDR3 is CAGGQGFGNIQYF. CDR3 coding DNA: TGTGCCGGGGGACAGGGGTTCGGAAACATTCAGTACTTC.

The V call is TRBV2, the J call TRBJ2-2; D is tentatively TRBD1 or TRBD2 (5 bases each). The V gene's germline CDR1 is SNHLY and CDR2 FYNNEI. This CDR3 has 15 amino acids. V was clipped by 4 bases and J by 4 bases, with 13 bases between them. The CDR3 sequence: CASSVGTRGTGELFF. The DNA for the CDR3 is TGTGCCAGCAGTGTTGGGACCCGCGGCACCGGGGAGCTGTTTTTT.

V and J are TRBV11-1 and TRBJ2-5; D is perhaps TRBD2 (6 bases). CDR1 is SGHAT and CDR2 is FQDESV in the germline V gene (reference sequence). The CDR3 runs to 16 residues. Trimming removed 4 bases from V and 2 bases from J, with 17 bases in between. The CDR3 nucleotides are TGTGCCAGCAGCTCCTTGCGGGACTCCCAACAAGAGACCCAGTACTTC. Residues: CASSSLRDSQQETQYF.